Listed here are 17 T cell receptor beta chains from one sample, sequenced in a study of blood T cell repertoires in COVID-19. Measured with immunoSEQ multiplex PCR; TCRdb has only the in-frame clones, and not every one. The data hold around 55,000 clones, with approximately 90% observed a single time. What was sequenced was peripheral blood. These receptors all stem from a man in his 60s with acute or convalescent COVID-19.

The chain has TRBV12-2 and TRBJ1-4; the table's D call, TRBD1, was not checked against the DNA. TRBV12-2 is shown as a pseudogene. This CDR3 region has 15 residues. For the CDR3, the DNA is TGTGCAAGTCGCTGGCACATGTCAACTAATGAAAAACTGTTTTTT. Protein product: CASRWHMSTNEKLFF.

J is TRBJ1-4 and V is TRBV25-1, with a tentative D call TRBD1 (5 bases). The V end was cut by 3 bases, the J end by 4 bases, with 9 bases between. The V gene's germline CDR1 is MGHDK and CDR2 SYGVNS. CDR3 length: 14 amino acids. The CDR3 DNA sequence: TGTGCCAGCAGTGATTGGGGGGATAATGAAAAACTGTTTTTT. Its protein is CASSDWGDNEKLFF.

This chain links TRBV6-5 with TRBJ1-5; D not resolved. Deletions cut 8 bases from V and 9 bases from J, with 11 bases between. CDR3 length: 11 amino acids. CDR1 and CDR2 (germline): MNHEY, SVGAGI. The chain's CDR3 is CASGDRGPQHF. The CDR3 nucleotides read TGTGCCAGCGGGGATCGGGGGCCCCAGCATTTT.

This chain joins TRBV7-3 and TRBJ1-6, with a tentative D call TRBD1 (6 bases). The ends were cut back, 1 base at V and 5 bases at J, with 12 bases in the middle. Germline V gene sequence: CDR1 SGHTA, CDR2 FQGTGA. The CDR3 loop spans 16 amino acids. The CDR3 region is CASSLNRVGNNSPLHF. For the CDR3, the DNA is TGTGCCAGCAGCTTAAACAGGGTCGGGAATAATTCACCCCTCCACTTT.

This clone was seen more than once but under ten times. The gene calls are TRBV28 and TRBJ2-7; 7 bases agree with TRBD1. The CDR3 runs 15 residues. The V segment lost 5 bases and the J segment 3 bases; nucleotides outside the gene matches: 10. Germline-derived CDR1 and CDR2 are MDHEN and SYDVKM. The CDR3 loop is CASSTQTGTGYEQYF. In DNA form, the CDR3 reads TGTGCCAGCAGTACTCAGACAGGGACCGGCTACGAGCAGTACTTC.

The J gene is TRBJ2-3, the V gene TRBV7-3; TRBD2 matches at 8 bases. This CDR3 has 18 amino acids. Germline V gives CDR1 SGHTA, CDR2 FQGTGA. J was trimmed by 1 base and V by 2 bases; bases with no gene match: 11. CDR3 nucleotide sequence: TGTGCCAGCAGCTTACCCCTTACAGCGGGAGACCGCACAGATACGCAGTATTTT. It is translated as CASSLPLTAGDRTDTQYF.

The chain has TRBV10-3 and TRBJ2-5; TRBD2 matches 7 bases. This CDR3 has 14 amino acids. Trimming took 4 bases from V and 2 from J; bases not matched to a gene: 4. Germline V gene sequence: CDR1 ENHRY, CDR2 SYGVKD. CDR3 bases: TGTGCCATCAGTGTGGGGGGGACTCAAGAGACCCAGTACTTC. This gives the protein CAISVGGTQETQYF.

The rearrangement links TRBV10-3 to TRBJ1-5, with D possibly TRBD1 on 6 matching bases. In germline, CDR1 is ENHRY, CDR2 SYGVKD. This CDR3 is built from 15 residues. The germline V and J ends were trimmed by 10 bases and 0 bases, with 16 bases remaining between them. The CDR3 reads CARARTVISNQPQHF. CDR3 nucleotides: TGTGCCAGGGCCCGGACAGTCATTAGCAATCAGCCCCAGCATTTT.

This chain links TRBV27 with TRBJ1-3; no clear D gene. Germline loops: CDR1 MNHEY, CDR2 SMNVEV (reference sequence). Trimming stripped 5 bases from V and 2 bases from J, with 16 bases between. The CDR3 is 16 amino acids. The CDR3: CASSQAGWEPGNTIYF. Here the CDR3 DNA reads TGTGCCAGCAGTCAAGCGGGTTGGGAGCCTGGAAACACCATATATTTT.

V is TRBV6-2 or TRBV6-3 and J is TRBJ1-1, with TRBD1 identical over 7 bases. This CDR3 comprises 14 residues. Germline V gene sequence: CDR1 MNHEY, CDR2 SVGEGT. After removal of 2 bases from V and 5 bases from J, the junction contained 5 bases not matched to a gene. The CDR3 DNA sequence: TGTGCCAGCAGTTACAGGGGGCTGGAAACTGAAGCTTTCTTT. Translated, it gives CASSYRGLETEAFF.

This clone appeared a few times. CDR3 nucleotides: TGCGCCAGCAGGGATAGTCTAGGAGGGACTGAAGCTTTCTTT. Translating gives CASRDSLGGTEAFF. This chain connects TRBV5-1 to TRBJ1-1; D gene ambiguous. From germline, CDR1 is SGHRS and CDR2 YFSETQ. This CDR3 spans 14 amino acids. Trimming cost V 5 bases and J 5 bases, with 16 bases left between them.

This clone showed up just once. The CDR3 DNA reads as TGTGCCAGCAGCTTCGGAGTAACGGGAGTTACAGATACGCAGTATTTT. Translation gives CASSFGVTGVTDTQYF. This chain connects TRBV7-2 to TRBJ2-3; perhaps TRBD2 as D (6 bases). The ends were cut back, 3 bases at V and 3 bases at J, with 16 bases in the middle. CDR3 length: 16 amino acids. Germline CDR1 is SGHTA and CDR2 is FQGNSA.

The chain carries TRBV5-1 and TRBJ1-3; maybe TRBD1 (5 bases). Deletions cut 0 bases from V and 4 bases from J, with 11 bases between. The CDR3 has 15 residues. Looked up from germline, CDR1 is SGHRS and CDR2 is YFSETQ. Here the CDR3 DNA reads TGCGCCAGCAGCTTGGACGGAGGGGTGGGAAACACCATATATTTT. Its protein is CASSLDGGVGNTIYF.

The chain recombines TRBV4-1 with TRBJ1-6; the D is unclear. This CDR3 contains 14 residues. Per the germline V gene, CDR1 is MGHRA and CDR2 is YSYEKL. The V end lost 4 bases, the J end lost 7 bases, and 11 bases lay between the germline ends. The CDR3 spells CASSLGGPNSPLHF. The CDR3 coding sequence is TGCGCCAGCAGCCTTGGAGGTCCCAATTCACCCCTCCACTTT.

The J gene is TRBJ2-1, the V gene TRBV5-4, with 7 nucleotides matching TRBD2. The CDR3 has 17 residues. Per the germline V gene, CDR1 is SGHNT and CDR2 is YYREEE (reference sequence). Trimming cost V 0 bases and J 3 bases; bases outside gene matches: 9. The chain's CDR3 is CASSLGPIRGSYNEQFF. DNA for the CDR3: TGTGCCAGCAGCTTGGGTCCTATTCGCGGGAGCTACAATGAGCAGTTCTTC. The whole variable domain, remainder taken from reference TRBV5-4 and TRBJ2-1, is ETGVTQSPTHLIKTRGQQVTLRCSSQSGHNTVSWYQQALGQGPQFIFQYYREEENGRGNFPPRFSGLQFPNYSSELNVNALELDDSALYLCASSLGPIRGSYNEQFFGPGTRLTVL.

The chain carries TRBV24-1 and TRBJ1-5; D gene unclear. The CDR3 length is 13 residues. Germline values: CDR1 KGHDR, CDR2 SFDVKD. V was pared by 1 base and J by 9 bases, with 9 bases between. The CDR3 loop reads CATSDFGNGPQHF. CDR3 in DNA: TGTGCCACCAGTGATTTTGGCAATGGGCCCCAGCATTTT.

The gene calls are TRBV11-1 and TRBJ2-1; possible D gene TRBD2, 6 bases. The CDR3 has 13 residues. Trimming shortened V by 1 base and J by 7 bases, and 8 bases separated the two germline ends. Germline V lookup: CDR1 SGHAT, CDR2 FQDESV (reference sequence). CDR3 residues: CASSLGGVNEQFF. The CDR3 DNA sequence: TGTGCCAGCAGCTTAGGCGGGGTTAATGAGCAGTTCTTC.